The rows below give T cell receptor beta chains drawn from one sample of a study of response to subunit inactivated influenza vaccine. TCRdb re-derived calls from the RT-PCR reads in MiXCR, one entry per CDR3 protein. The sample consists of hundreds of thousands of distinct CDR3 sequences, 10% to 15% of them appearing once. Sequences were derived from PBMCs from blood, sampled roughly 6 weeks after vaccination. The receptors here all came from a man aged 45-60 years who received an inactivated influenza vaccine. Both conserved end residues are part of each CDR3. D genes are given only for firm matches. Only part of the rows carry a size: once, few, many, or a class if the clone is expanded.

j_gene,d_gene,abundance,v_gene,CDR3aa,CDR3nt
TRBJ2-3,.,few,TRBV20-1,CSAKKSSFTDTQYF,TGCAGTGCAAAAAAGAGCAGCTTCACAGATACGCAGTATTTT
TRBJ2-7,.,.,TRBV28,CASSFGGTSYEQYF,TGTGCCAGCAGTTTTGGGGGTACCTCCTACGAGCAGTACTTC
TRBJ1-3,.,few,TRBV7-8,CASSLVLARDSGNTIYF,TGTGCCAGCAGCTTAGTTCTCGCCAGGGACTCTGGAAACACCATATATTTT
TRBJ2-2,TRBD1,.,TRBV5-1,CASSFGQGNTGELFF,TGCGCCAGCAGCTTCGGACAGGGGAACACCGGGGAGCTGTTTTTT
TRBJ2-2,TRBD1,.,TRBV5-4,CASSRTGTGGELFF,TGTGCCAGCAGTAGGACAGGGACGGGGGGGGAGCTGTTTTTT
TRBJ1-1,.,.,TRBV7-9,CASSLGEVNTEAFF,TGTGCCAGCAGCTTAGGGGAAGTTAACACTGAAGCTTTCTTT
TRBJ1-5,TRBD1,.,TRBV2,CASSVGQDFYQPQHF,TGTGCCAGCAGTGTAGGACAGGATTTCTATCAGCCCCAGCATTTT
TRBJ2-1,.,once,TRBV13,CASSLGTYRAGEQFF,TGTGCCAGCAGCTTAGGAACATACAGGGCGGGTGAGCAGTTCTTC
TRBJ1-5,TRBD1,many,TRBV28,CASSLLTGGNQPQHF,TGTGCCAGCAGCCTGTTGACAGGGGGCAATCAGCCCCAGCATTTT
TRBJ2-1,.,.,TRBV29-1,CSVPRVGVYNEQFF,TGCAGCGTCCCCCGCGTGGGGGTCTACAATGAGCAGTTCTTC
TRBJ2-3,.,many,TRBV20-1,CSASQATDTQYF,TGCAGTGCTAGCCAGGCCACAGATACGCAGTATTTT
TRBJ2-7,TRBD2,few,TRBV14,CASSPAGGREQYF,TGTGCCAGCAGTCCAGCCGGGGGGAGGGAGCAGTACTTC
TRBJ2-1,.,few,TRBV28,CASSLDGTRDYNEQFF,TGTGCCAGCAGTTTGGATGGGACAAGAGATTACAATGAGCAGTTCTTC
TRBJ1-4,.,few,TRBV5-5,CASSFYGKKLFF,TGTGCCAGCAGCTTTTACGGGAAAAAACTGTTTTTT
TRBJ2-1,TRBD2,many,TRBV7-8,CASSLTSGITYNEQFF,TGTGCCAGCAGCTTGACTAGCGGGATTACCTACAATGAGCAGTTCTTC
TRBJ1-1,.,.,TRBV20-1,CSARDPPRNEAFF,TGCAGTGCTAGAGATCCCCCGCGAAATGAAGCTTTCTTT
TRBJ1-5,.,many,TRBV24-1,CATSVGASNQPQHF,TGTGCCACCAGTGTGGGGGCGAGCAATCAGCCCCAGCATTTT
TRBJ2-2,.,.,TRBV29-1,CSALSASANTGELFF,TGCAGCGCTCTTAGTGCATCCGCGAACACCGGGGAGCTGTTTTTT
TRBJ2-5,TRBD2,few,TRBV10-2,CASSEAGGRLQYF,TGCGCCAGCAGTGAAGCGGGGGGGCGCCTCCAGTACTTC
TRBJ1-1,.,.,TRBV4-3,CASSQGKVEREGNTEAFF,TGCGCCAGCAGCCAAGGAAAAGTAGAGAGGGAGGGGAACACTGAAGCTTTCTTT
TRBJ1-6,.,.,TRBV9,CASSLRGGGDSPLHF,TGTGCCAGCAGCCTCAGGGGCGGGGGCGATTCACCCCTCCACTTT
TRBJ1-1,TRBD1,.,TRBV5-1,CASSLTGGHTEAFF,TGCGCCAGCAGCTTAACAGGGGGCCACACTGAAGCTTTCTTT
TRBJ2-5,.,.,TRBV20-1,CSATRTDQETQYF,TGCAGTGCTACCCGGACGGACCAAGAGACCCAGTACTTC
TRBJ2-7,.,.,TRBV4-3,CASSQTRGIPSYEQYF,TGCGCCAGCAGCCAGACAAGAGGGATACCCTCCTACGAGCAGTACTTC
TRBJ2-7,.,few,TRBV4-3,CASSQEALRGYEQYF,TGCGCCAGCAGCCAAGAAGCGTTGCGGGGCTACGAGCAGTACTTC
TRBJ2-1,TRBD2,.,TRBV2,CASSGGLAGVGEQFF,TGTGCCAGCAGTGGGGGACTTGCGGGGGTTGGTGAGCAGTTCTTC
TRBJ1-5,.,.,TRBV6-1,CASSVAGVDSNQPQHF,TGTGCCAGCAGCGTCGCCGGCGTGGATAGCAATCAGCCCCAGCATTTT
TRBJ2-1,TRBD1,.,TRBV29-1,CSVSRGHGEQFF,TGCAGCGTTAGCAGGGGGCACGGTGAGCAGTTCTTC
TRBJ2-7,TRBD2,.,TRBV28,CASSLLAGDTYEQYF,TGTGCCAGCAGTTTACTAGCGGGGGACACCTACGAGCAGTACTTC
TRBJ2-1,TRBD1,few,TRBV6-9,CASSYPGQGLGEQFF,TGTGCCAGCAGTTATCCGGGACAGGGTTTGGGAGAGCAGTTCTTC
TRBJ1-5,.,many,TRBV12-3/TRBV12-4,CASSHRGDQPQHF,TGTGCCAGCAGTCACCGGGGGGATCAGCCCCAGCATTTT
TRBJ2-7,.,few,TRBV12-3/TRBV12-4,CASSWDSTYEQYF,TGTGCCAGCAGTTGGGATTCGACCTACGAGCAGTACTTC
TRBJ2-7,TRBD2,few,TRBV4-2,CASSQDPSGVGEQYF,TGTGCCAGCAGCCAAGACCCTAGCGGGGTGGGCGAGCAGTACTTC
TRBJ2-2,TRBD1,.,TRBV4-1,CASSQDRGAGELFF,TGCGCCAGCAGCCAGGACAGGGGCGCCGGGGAGCTGTTTTTT
TRBJ2-5,TRBD1,few,TRBV7-3,CASSSSTGGRGETQYF,TGTGCCAGCAGCTCATCCACAGGGGGCAGGGGGGAGACCCAGTACTTC
TRBJ1-5,.,.,TRBV7-8,CASSLLAPGADQPQHF,TGTGCCAGCAGCTTACTGGCGCCGGGGGCCGATCAGCCCCAGCATTTT
TRBJ2-7,.,.,TRBV20-1,CSARLGYEQYF,TGCAGTGCTCGACTAGGCTACGAGCAGTACTTC
TRBJ2-3,.,few,TRBV4-3,CASSQVVAISQYF,TGCGCCAGCAGCCAAGTAGTGGCAATTAGTCAGTATTTT
TRBJ1-3,TRBD1,few,TRBV20-1,CSAKGTADTIYF,TGCAGTGCTAAAGGGACAGCGGACACCATATATTTT
TRBJ2-3,.,many,TRBV11-2,CASSKGGWDTDTQYF,TGTGCCAGCAGCAAGGGGGGGTGGGACACAGATACGCAGTATTTT
TRBJ2-7,TRBD1,few,TRBV4-2,CASSPDRETYEQYF,TGTGCCAGCAGCCCAGACAGGGAAACCTACGAGCAGTACTTC
TRBJ2-1,TRBD2,few,TRBV7-6,CASSFKRGPAYNEQFF,TGTGCCAGCAGCTTCAAGCGGGGGCCCGCCTACAATGAGCAGTTCTTC
TRBJ1-2,TRBD1,.,TRBV4-3,CASSQDVGTGLAGYTF,TGCGCCAGCAGCCAAGATGTAGGGACAGGACTTGCTGGCTACACCTTC
TRBJ2-7,.,few,TRBV5-1,CASSLEPAGPSYEQYF,TGCGCCAGCAGCTTGGAGCCCGCGGGCCCCTCCTACGAGCAGTACTTC
TRBJ2-7,.,.,TRBV20-1,CSAEKPVGSYEQYF,TGCAGTGCAGAAAAGCCCGTTGGTTCCTACGAGCAGTACTTC
TRBJ2-3,TRBD1,few,TRBV6-2/TRBV6-3,CASSDRGSRDTQYF,TGTGCCAGCAGCGACAGGGGGTCCAGAGATACGCAGTATTTT
TRBJ2-3,TRBD2,few,TRBV6-5,CASSYISGGTDTQYF,TGTGCCAGCAGTTACATTAGCGGGGGCACAGATACGCAGTATTTT
TRBJ2-1,.,many,TRBV29-1,CSVARTEYNEQFF,TGCAGCGTTGCAAGGACCGAATACAATGAGCAGTTCTTC
TRBJ1-1,.,few,TRBV7-9,CASSFPNLNTEAFF,TGTGCCAGCAGCTTCCCCAATTTGAACACTGAAGCTTTCTTT
TRBJ2-7,TRBD1,.,TRBV7-9,CASVSIRTGVYEQYF,TGTGCCAGTGTATCTATTAGGACAGGGGTCTACGAGCAGTACTTC